This T cell receptor (beta chain) is drawn from a study of vaccination and CD4 T cells after COVID-19 (dated by TCRdb to between 2021 and 2023). Study-level background: Convalescent patients had a positive SARS-CoV-2 result on nasal swab PCR, and of these patients, 8 or 9 had mild disease and one had severe disease. Each participant got two doses of either the Pfizer-BioNTech BNT162b2 vaccine (n=8) or the Moderna mRNA-1273 vaccine (n=2). Post-COVID blood samples were collected from convalescent patients a median of around 96 days after diagnosis, with a range of about 35 to 161 days. Six males and four females were included in the convalescent cohort, with two Hispanic individuals, seven Caucasians, two Asians and one multiracial person represented. Post-vaccine blood samples were obtained a median of about 77 days after the second vaccine dose, with a range of roughly 12 to 250 days. The spike-specific CD4+ TCR repertoire was compared before and after mRNA vaccination in fewer than eleven COVID-19 convalescent patients and a handful of infection-naive healthy vaccine recipients. Study-wide findings and limitations: The number of convalescent patients in the study was relatively small, and the study did not examine early timepoints following natural infection. In convalescent patients, a median 86.3% of post-vaccine SARS-CoV-2-reactive clones were detected only after vaccination, and vaccine-specific priming was suggested by this finding. Although the median number of SARS-CoV-2-reactive clonotypes went up from 21 after infection to 38 after vaccination, the increase was not significant. Nearly all vaccine-specific clones in convalescent patients (304 of 307) were mono-reactive for SARS-CoV-2 spike rather than cross-reactive with common cold coronaviruses.

Note on this clonotype: Its recognized antigen is unknown. Base qualities are not recorded, but no much larger clone differs from it by a single base.

The positive SARS-CoV-2 PCR tests of the convalescent patients were dated from March to December 2020, before the Alpha, Beta and Delta variants emerged in the United States. Ficoll-Paque Plus gradient centrifugation was used to isolate PBMCs from whole blood, and the isolated PBMCs were then either used fresh or cryopreserved at -140C. The protocol used for the library was PCR. TCRdb names Illumina iSeq 100 as the instrument used. As for the authors' bioinformatics: Non-productive sequences were removed, and CDR3s that did not start with C, did not end with F or W, or were shorter than 7 amino acids were discarded. Similarity between CDR3 sequences was evaluated in R version 3.6.1 using Levenshtein distances (stringdist) and unrooted phylogenetic trees (ape). TCRdb took the public reads, trimmed them with fastp at Q25, ran MiXCR for clone calling and kept in-frame beta chains. Each entry is one CDR3 protein sequence, shown with its most common DNA and genes. None of the V and J calls come from the authors' own analysis; TCRdb made them. Within this sample are some 14,000 distinct CDR3 sequences, with more than 55% of them counted one time only. The top ten constitute 0.95% to 1.3% of the sample.

As encoded in the germline V gene, CDR1 is SGDLS while CDR2 is YYNGEE. Trimming removed 0 bases from V and 2 bases from J, leaving 11 bases between the germline ends. The CDR3 contains 15 residues, cysteine and phenylalanine counted. Only CDR3 DNA is held: 45 bases, read in frame from base 1. The rearranged chain carries TRBV9 and TRBJ2-5, and TRBD2 may be the D gene, going by 5 matching bases. The source material was CD4+ T cells from blood, sampled after SARS-CoV-2 vaccination. This TCR derives from a human donor who had recovered from COVID-19. Here is the DNA: TGTGCCAGCAGCGTAGGCGGGTTGTCTCAAGAGACCCAGTACTTC. It encodes CASSVGGLSQETQYF.